Listed below are T cell receptor beta chains from one sample, sequenced in a study of graft-versus-host responses after intestinal transplantation. The method was immunoSEQ multiplex PCR; TCRdb's version includes in-frame clones alone and lacks a portion of them. The sample yields 13,000 to 15,000 clones, approximately 30% seen once. The sequences come from alloreactive CD8+ T cells from a mixed lymphocyte reaction culture, collected before intestinal transplant. These receptors were taken from a human patient who received an intestinal transplant. The CDR3 runs from the conserved cysteine through the conserved F or W. D genes are given only for firm matches. Clone size, where shown, is once, few, many, or a class for clones that have expanded.

J gene	D gene	V gene	clone size	CDR3 protein	CDR3 DNA
TRBJ2-1	TRBD1	TRBV27	few	CASSLGTGGREQFF	TGTGCCAGCAGTTTGGGGACAGGGGGCAGAGAGCAGTTCTTC
TRBJ2-7	NA	TRBV9	NA	CASSVGAQGFNFYEQYF	TGTGCCAGCAGCGTAGGAGCACAGGGCTTCAATTTCTACGAGCAGTACTTC
TRBJ1-1	TRBD1	TRBV13	few	CASSTQTGISTEAFF	TGTGCCAGCAGCACTCAGACAGGGATATCAACTGAAGCTTTCTTT
TRBJ2-7	NA	TRBV4-1	NA	CASSEGGGPPYEQYF	TGCGCCAGCAGCGAAGGGGGGGGACCACCCTACGAGCAGTACTTC
TRBJ1-4	NA	TRBV7-9	NA	CASGGARGEKLFF	TGTGCCAGCGGGGGGGCACGGGGTGAAAAACTGTTTTTT
TRBJ2-7	NA	TRBV27	NA	CASSSLGGTRGYEQYF	TGTGCCAGCAGCTCTCTGGGGGGGACCAGGGGCTACGAGCAGTACTTC
TRBJ2-3	NA	TRBV4-3	NA	CASAEGRSNTDTQYF	TGCGCCAGCGCCGAGGGCAGGTCTAACACAGATACGCAGTATTTT
TRBJ2-7	TRBD2	TRBV7-2	NA	CASSSPTGVAGGLYDEQYF	TGTGCCAGCAGCTCCCCCACCGGGGTAGCGGGGGGGCTTTATGACGAGCAGTACTTC
TRBJ2-7	NA	TRBV7-6	medium-sized	CASSTPPESSKYEQYF	TGTGCCAGCAGCACACCCCCCGAATCCTCCAAATACGAGCAGTACTTC
TRBJ1-2	TRBD1	TRBV19	few	CASSIWQGANYGYTF	TGTGCCAGTAGTATTTGGCAGGGGGCAAACTATGGCTACACCTTC
TRBJ1-2	TRBD1	TRBV19	once	CASSTRDREANYGYTF	TGTGCCAGTAGTACACGGGACAGGGAGGCGAACTATGGCTACACCTTC
TRBJ2-7	TRBD1	TRBV11-2	NA	CASSPGTGDYEQYF	TGTGCCAGCAGCCCCGGGACAGGGGACTACGAGCAGTACTTC
TRBJ2-7	NA	TRBV7-7	NA	CASSLYDSPTYEQYF	TGTGCCAGCAGCTTATATGACAGTCCCACATACGAGCAGTACTTC
TRBJ1-1	NA	TRBV5-1	NA	CASSLTGNEAFF	TGCGCCAGCAGCTTGACGGGAAACGAAGCTTTCTTT
TRBJ2-1	TRBD1	TRBV27	few	CASSFTGALGFGEQFF	TGTGCCAGCAGTTTCACAGGGGCGCTAGGCTTCGGTGAGCAGTTCTTC
TRBJ2-5	NA	TRBV21-1	few	CASSKAPGESEETQYF	TGTGCCAGCAGCAAAGCGCCAGGGGAATCGGAAGAGACCCAGTACTTC
TRBJ1-1	TRBD1	TRBV7-8	NA	CASSLGPALGTGDAFF	TGTGCCAGCAGCTTAGGCCCCGCCCTCGGGACAGGGGACGCTTTCTTT
TRBJ1-1	NA	TRBV5-1	NA	CASSLVLGATEAFF	TGCGCCAGCAGCTTGGTTTTAGGGGCAACTGAAGCTTTCTTT
TRBJ2-1	TRBD2	TRBV7-8	NA	CASSPPPEAGGHYNEQFF	TGTGCCAGCAGCCCCCCCCCAGAAGCGGGGGGACATTACAATGAGCAGTTCTTC
TRBJ2-7	NA	TRBV21-1	NA	CASSKTYVTDEQYF	TGTGCCAGCAGCAAAACATACGTAACCGACGAGCAGTACTTC
TRBJ1-2	NA	TRBV4-3	NA	CASSQGSGDHGYTF	TGCGCCAGCAGCCAAGGGTCAGGCGACCATGGCTACACCTTC
TRBJ1-5	TRBD1	TRBV27	medium-sized	CASSRGTGGNQPQHF	TGTGCCAGCAGTCGGGGGACAGGGGGCAATCAGCCCCAGCATTTT
TRBJ1-1	NA	TRBV7-2	NA	CASSLGPYVNTEAFF	TGTGCCAGCAGCTTAGGCCCCTACGTGAACACTGAAGCTTTCTTT
TRBJ1-1	TRBD1	TRBV25-1	NA	CASSEYGTALNTEAFF	TGTGCCAGCAGTGAATACGGGACAGCTTTGAACACTGAAGCTTTCTTT
TRBJ2-1	NA	TRBV27	medium-sized	CASSLGLEYNEQFF	TGTGCCAGCAGTTTAGGGCTCGAATACAATGAGCAGTTCTTC
TRBJ2-4	NA	TRBV7-9	NA	CASSLVTAAKNIQYF	TGTGCCAGCAGCTTAGTAACAGCAGCCAAAAACATTCAGTACTTC
TRBJ2-1	NA	TRBV14	few	CASSQEGAAYNEQFF	TGTGCCAGCAGCCAAGAAGGGGCAGCCTACAATGAGCAGTTCTTC
TRBJ1-6	TRBD1	TRBV7-8	NA	CASSLTPGQGNSPLHF	TGTGCCAGCAGCTTAACCCCGGGACAGGGGAATTCACCCCTCCACTTT
TRBJ1-5	NA	TRBV19	once	CASSPGRVGNQPQHF	TGTGCCAGTAGTCCGGGGAGGGTAGGCAATCAGCCCCAGCATTTT
TRBJ2-1	NA	TRBV5-1	few	CASSLPTVPYNEQFF	TGCGCCAGCAGCCTACCAACGGTCCCTTACAATGAGCAGTTCTTC